A selection of T cell receptor beta chains follows, all from one sample in a study of shared clonotypes between healthy human individuals. TCRdb's table, derived via immunoSEQ multiplex PCR, lists solely in-frame clones and lacks some. The data contain some 2.3 million clones, 93% of them singletons. Sequencing was carried out using naive CD4+ T cells from PBMCs. Every receptor here comes from a man younger than 30 in good health. Some clones in this sample may be carry-over from other donors' samples. Both conserved end residues are part of each CDR3. D genes are given only for firm matches. A clone size is listed for some rows: how often the clone was seen (once, few, many), or a class if it is expanded.

J gene	D gene	clone size	V gene	CDR3 DNA	CDR3 protein
TRBJ1-1	-	once	TRBV18	TGTGCCAGCTCACCAGAGAGGGAGGAGGCTTTCTTT	CASSPEREEAFF
TRBJ2-5	-	-	TRBV6-5	TGTGCCAGCAGTTACTCCTACGGAGGGGAGACCCAGTACTTC	CASSYSYGGETQYF
TRBJ2-3	TRBD1	-	TRBV7-9	TGTGCCAGCAGCTTTCCGGGACAGAGCACAGATACGCAGTATTTT	CASSFPGQSTDTQYF
TRBJ2-7	-	-	TRBV10-3	TGTGCCATCAGTGAGTCATGGATCGCTTCCTACGAGCAGTACTTC	CAISESWIASYEQYF
TRBJ2-5	-	once	TRBV28	TGTGCCAGCACCTCACAAGAGACCCAGTACTTC	CASTSQETQYF
TRBJ2-5	TRBD2	-	TRBV28	TGTGCCAGCAGTACCAGGACTAGCGGGCCCCGGACCCAGTACTTC	CASSTRTSGPRTQYF
TRBJ2-5	-	-	TRBV5-1	TGCGCCAGCAGGCGGACGGATCAAGAGACCCAGTACTTC	CASRRTDQETQYF
TRBJ1-2	-	-	TRBV5-6	TGTGCCAGCAGCGCCCGGTCCTATGGCTACACCTTC	CASSARSYGYTF
TRBJ1-5	-	-	TRBV28	TGTGCCAGCAGTTTACAGGGTCAGCCCCAGCATTTT	CASSLQGQPQHF
TRBJ2-7	TRBD2	-	TRBV28	TGTGCCAGCAGTTTATACAGCGGGAGGGGAGACGAGCAGTACTTC	CASSLYSGRGDEQYF
TRBJ1-2	-	-	TRBV28	TGTGCCAGCAGTTTCATACAGGAGAACTATGGCTACACCTTC	CASSFIQENYGYTF
TRBJ2-2	-	-	TRBV27	TGTGCCAGCAGTTCGGCCACCCGCCCGGGGAGGCCGGTCACCGGGGAGCTGTTTTTT	CASSSATRPGRPVTGELFF
TRBJ2-3	-	-	TRBV28	TGTGCCAGCAGTCCCTCTCATACGACAGGACTCGATACGCAGTATTTT	CASSPSHTTGLDTQYF
TRBJ1-3	-	-	TRBV5-1	TGCGCCAGCAGCTTGGACAGATCTGGAAACACCATATATTTT	CASSLDRSGNTIYF
TRBJ2-3	TRBD2	once	TRBV10-3	TGTGCCATCAGTAGAGCTAGCGGGAGGGTTCAGGCAGATACGCAGTATTTT	CAISRASGRVQADTQYF
TRBJ2-3	-	-	TRBV5-4	TGTGCCAGCAGCCCATCGCTCCAGAGGACAGATACGCAGTATTTT	CASSPSLQRTDTQYF
TRBJ1-5	-	few	TRBV5-1	TGCGCCAGCAGCTTGGACCCGAATCAGCCCCAGCATTTT	CASSLDPNQPQHF
TRBJ2-2	TRBD2	-	TRBV5-1	TGCGCCAGCAGCCCTCCGGGACTAGCTGGAACCGGGGAGCTGTTTTTT	CASSPPGLAGTGELFF
TRBJ1-4	-	-	TRBV19	TGTGCCAGTCGCTCAGGGCTAATAGGCCAATCAACTAATGAAAAACTGTTTTTT	CASRSGLIGQSTNEKLFF
TRBJ2-3	-	-	TRBV19	TGTGCCAGTAGTCTCCCTTGGGGTAGCACAGATACGCAGTATTTT	CASSLPWGSTDTQYF
TRBJ2-7	TRBD1	-	TRBV2	TGTGCCAGCAGCCTAATGGGGACAGGGCCCTACGAGCAGTACTTC	CASSLMGTGPYEQYF
TRBJ2-1	-	-	TRBV4-1	TGCGCCAGCAGCCAGGGGACTGTCGGCGGGTCCTACAATGAGCAGTTCTTC	CASSQGTVGGSYNEQFF
TRBJ1-5	-	-	TRBV4-2	TGTGCCAGCAGCCACACAGGGCATCGGGAGCCCCAGCATTTT	CASSHTGHREPQHF
TRBJ2-2	-	-	TRBV5-8	TGTGCCAGCAGGAGGGCCCCGGGGCTGAACACCGGGGAGCTGTTTTTT	CASRRAPGLNTGELFF
TRBJ2-5	-	-	TRBV29-1	TGCAGCGTTGAGGGTCGTTACCAAGAGACCCAGTACTTC	CSVEGRYQETQYF
TRBJ1-1	-	few	TRBV5-6	TGTGCCAGCAGCTTGGGCAGGGCGAACACTGAAGCTTTCTTT	CASSLGRANTEAFF
TRBJ2-7	TRBD1	-	TRBV5-1	TGCGCCAGCAGTTACAGGGGCTACGAGCAGTACTTC	CASSYRGYEQYF
TRBJ2-3	-	-	TRBV28	TGTGCCAGCAGGAAGTCGGCAGATACGCAGTATTTT	CASRKSADTQYF
TRBJ2-5	-	-	TRBV5-5	TGTGCCAGCAGCTTGGTGGCGTCAGGGGCCCCAGAGACCCAGTACTTC	CASSLVASGAPETQYF
TRBJ2-7	-	-	TRBV4-1	TGCGCCAGCAGCCAAGTTTTGGGAGTCTACGAGCAGTACTTC	CASSQVLGVYEQYF
TRBJ1-5	-	-	TRBV28	TGTGCCAGCAGTTTATCCGGTCAGCCCCAGCATTTT	CASSLSGQPQHF
TRBJ2-1	TRBD1	-	TRBV18	TGTGCCAGCTCACCACCGGGCAGGGGGAGCAATGAGCAGTTCTTC	CASSPPGRGSNEQFF
TRBJ2-1	TRBD2	-	TRBV6-1	TGTGCCAGCAGTGGGTTGACTAGCGGGAGAATCGGTGGGTACAATGAGCAGTTCTTC	CASSGLTSGRIGGYNEQFF
TRBJ2-7	TRBD1	-	TRBV7-9	TGTGCCAGCAGCTACCCGGGACAGGGCCTTTACGAGCAGTACTTC	CASSYPGQGLYEQYF
TRBJ1-1	TRBD1	-	TRBV11-2	TGTGCCAGCAGGGAACAGGGGGGCGGGCCTGAAGCTTTCTTT	CASREQGGGPEAFF